This is a list of T cell receptor beta chains from one sample in a study of T cell repertoires in aging, cancer and after chemotherapy. Each CDR3 protein gets one entry after TCRdb re-called the multiplex PCR reads with MiXCR. Of some 6,000 distinct CDR3 sequences listed, 30% to 40% are singletons. Sequencing input: blood. The receptor source for this set is a human donor in good health. Each CDR3 is given with its conserved first and last residue. Each record gives: CDR3 DNA, CDR3 protein, V gene, J gene, D gene, clone size. A D gene is named only where the DNA matches it firmly. For some rows the clone size is stated as once, few or many, or as a class when expanded; others skip it.

DNA: TGTGCCAGTAGTATAAGTAGCGGGGGCTCCTACGAGCAGTACTTC
CDR3: CASSISSGGSYEQYF
V: TRBV19
J: TRBJ2-7
D: TRBD2
size: few

DNA: TGTGCCACCCAAGGGACCTCCTACAATGAGCAGTTCTTC
CDR3: CATQGTSYNEQFF
V: TRBV6-5
J: TRBJ2-1
D: NA
size: few

DNA: TGTGCCAGTAGTATCCGGAAGAGCTACGAGCAGTACTTC
CDR3: CASSIRKSYEQYF
V: TRBV19
J: TRBJ2-7
D: NA
size: NA

DNA: TGTGCCAGCAGTTTAGTGGGGGTGGCCGACGAAGCTTTCTTT
CDR3: CASSLVGVADEAFF
V: TRBV12-3/TRBV12-4
J: TRBJ1-1
D: NA
size: NA

DNA: TGTGCCAGCAGTGGGGGACAGGGGGGCAACGAGCAGTACTTC
CDR3: CASSGGQGGNEQYF
V: TRBV6-1
J: TRBJ2-7
D: TRBD1
size: few

DNA: TGTGCCAGCAGCCGGCCGACGCCCGGATATAACTCCTACGAGCAGTACTTC
CDR3: CASSRPTPGYNSYEQYF
V: TRBV5-5
J: TRBJ2-7
D: NA
size: NA

DNA: TGTGCCAGCAGGCTAGGAGGCGATAAGGATACGCAGTATTTT
CDR3: CASRLGGDKDTQYF
V: TRBV27
J: TRBJ2-3
D: NA
size: few

DNA: TGTGCCTGGAGTCAGGGACAGGCCAACTACGAGCAGTACTTC
CDR3: CAWSQGQANYEQYF
V: TRBV30
J: TRBJ2-7
D: TRBD1
size: NA

DNA: TGTGCCTGGAGAGGTGGGAATGAAAAACTGTTTTTT
CDR3: CAWRGGNEKLFF
V: TRBV30
J: TRBJ1-4
D: NA
size: few

DNA: TGTGCCAGCAGTTTTCACAGGGAATTGGACTATGGCTACACCTTC
CDR3: CASSFHRELDYGYTF
V: TRBV6-5
J: TRBJ1-2
D: NA
size: few

DNA: TGTGCCAGCACCCTTACTCCGGGGTTCGGTGAGCAGTTCTTC
CDR3: CASTLTPGFGEQFF
V: TRBV27
J: TRBJ2-1
D: NA
size: medium-sized

DNA: TGTGCCAGCAGCCCGTTGGGCGGGGAGCTGTTTTTT
CDR3: CASSPLGGELFF
V: TRBV12-3/TRBV12-4
J: TRBJ2-2
D: NA
size: medium-sized

DNA: TGTGCCAGCAGTTTAGGGGGAAATTCACCCCTCCACTTT
CDR3: CASSLGGNSPLHF
V: TRBV27
J: TRBJ1-6
D: NA
size: NA

DNA: TGTGCCTGGAGTTTTCAAGAGACCCAGTACTTC
CDR3: CAWSFQETQYF
V: TRBV30
J: TRBJ2-5
D: NA
size: few

DNA: TGCAGTGCTCACGGGTTTGTGAGCTCTGGGGCCAACGTCCTGACTTTC
CDR3: CSAHGFVSSGANVLTF
V: TRBV20-1
J: TRBJ2-6
D: NA
size: NA

DNA: TGTGCCAGTAACCCCTACAGGGACTATGGCTACACCTTC
CDR3: CASNPYRDYGYTF
V: TRBV6-6
J: TRBJ1-2
D: NA
size: NA

DNA: TGTGCCAGCAGCTTAGGAGGGACTAGCGGGCGGGAGACCCAGTACTTC
CDR3: CASSLGGTSGRETQYF
V: TRBV11-1
J: TRBJ2-5
D: TRBD2
size: NA

DNA: TGTGCCAGCAGCATACGACTAGCGGGGTTAGCAATTCAGTACTTC
CDR3: CASSIRLAGLAIQYF
V: TRBV7-2
J: TRBJ2-4
D: TRBD2
size: NA

DNA: TGCAGTGCTAGAGATCCGGGACTAGTTGCAGATACGCAGTATTTT
CDR3: CSARDPGLVADTQYF
V: TRBV20-1
J: TRBJ2-3
D: TRBD2
size: NA

DNA: TGTGCCAGCAGCCAAGGGATGCAGGTAACGAGGCCTGGAAACACCATATATTTT
CDR3: CASSQGMQVTRPGNTIYF
V: TRBV5-6
J: TRBJ1-3
D: NA
size: NA

DNA: TGTGCCAGCAGTCTTGTCACCGGGACAGGGTTCGATGAGCAGTTCTTC
CDR3: CASSLVTGTGFDEQFF
V: TRBV6-1
J: TRBJ2-1
D: TRBD1
size: NA

DNA: TGTGCCAGCAGTCCCTACGCAGGGGGCGGGACAGATACGCAGTATTTT
CDR3: CASSPYAGGGTDTQYF
V: TRBV12-3/TRBV12-4
J: TRBJ2-3
D: TRBD1
size: NA

DNA: TGTGCCAGCAGTTACGGGGACAGCTACTCTGGGGCCAACGTCCTGACTTTC
CDR3: CASSYGDSYSGANVLTF
V: TRBV6-5
J: TRBJ2-6
D: TRBD1
size: few

DNA: TGTGCCAGCAGCTTAAGAAGTATGAGTCCGGGACTAGACTTAGATACGCAGTATTTT
CDR3: CASSLRSMSPGLDLDTQYF
V: TRBV11-1
J: TRBJ2-3
D: TRBD2
size: NA

DNA: TGTGCCAGCAGTTTTGGACTACTAGAGACCCAGTACTTC
CDR3: CASSFGLLETQYF
V: TRBV27
J: TRBJ2-5
D: NA
size: NA

DNA: TGTGCCAGCCAGGGCACAGATACGCAGTATTTT
CDR3: CASQGTDTQYF
V: TRBV6-2/TRBV6-3
J: TRBJ2-3
D: NA
size: NA

DNA: TGTGCCAGCAGTTTATCCCCGGGCGACTATGGCTACACCTTC
CDR3: CASSLSPGDYGYTF
V: TRBV27
J: TRBJ1-2
D: NA
size: NA

DNA: TGTGCCAGTATCTCGCGGGAGTCAGCACGGGGAGCTTTCTTT
CDR3: CASISRESARGAFF
V: TRBV19
J: TRBJ1-1
D: NA
size: NA

DNA: TGTGCCTGGGCTTACACAGGGTCTGAAGAGACCCAGTACTTC
CDR3: CAWAYTGSEETQYF
V: TRBV30
J: TRBJ2-5
D: NA
size: once

DNA: TGTGCCAGCAGTTTATTTTGGAGGGGAGAAGGCAATCAGCCCCAGCATTTT
CDR3: CASSLFWRGEGNQPQHF
V: TRBV27
J: TRBJ1-5
D: NA
size: NA

DNA: TGTGCCAGCAGGAGTAGCGGGAGTCAAGAGACCCAGTACTTC
CDR3: CASRSSGSQETQYF
V: TRBV6-6
J: TRBJ2-5
D: TRBD2
size: NA

DNA: TGTGCCAGTAGTATAGATCTGGGCTCTGGGGCCAACGTCCTGACTTTC
CDR3: CASSIDLGSGANVLTF
V: TRBV19
J: TRBJ2-6
D: NA
size: medium-sized

DNA: TGTGCCAGCAGCCAGGTGGGGCAGGACTATGGCTACACCTTC
CDR3: CASSQVGQDYGYTF
V: TRBV5-6
J: TRBJ1-2
D: NA
size: NA

DNA: TGCAGTGCCACTGACGCGAGCTCTGGAAACACCATATATTTT
CDR3: CSATDASSGNTIYF
V: TRBV20-1
J: TRBJ1-3
D: NA
size: NA

DNA: TGTGCCTGGAGTGTGGGGGGGGCCATAGATACGCAGTATTTT
CDR3: CAWSVGGAIDTQYF
V: TRBV30
J: TRBJ2-3
D: NA
size: NA

DNA: TGTGCCAGCAGCCAAAAGACAGGGGGCGCGTACGAAAAACTGTTTTTT
CDR3: CASSQKTGGAYEKLFF
V: TRBV11-1
J: TRBJ1-4
D: TRBD1
size: medium-sized

DNA: TGTGCCAGCAGCGGACAGGAGGTCACTGAAGCTTTCTTT
CDR3: CASSGQEVTEAFF
V: TRBV6-1
J: TRBJ1-1
D: TRBD1
size: NA

DNA: TGTGCCAGCAGCTTGGGCTCAGGCGGAGGGAACACTGAAGCTTTCTTT
CDR3: CASSLGSGGGNTEAFF
V: TRBV5-6
J: TRBJ1-1
D: NA
size: few

DNA: TGTGCCTGGAGTGTCAGGGTTCGGGAGACCCAGTACTTC
CDR3: CAWSVRVRETQYF
V: TRBV30
J: TRBJ2-5
D: NA
size: few

DNA: TGTGCCATCCCCCCAGGGGGCAAAAAATGGGGGGTTAATTCACCCCTCCACTTT
CDR3: CAIPPGGKKWGVNSPLHF
V: TRBV7-2
J: TRBJ1-6
D: TRBD1
size: few

DNA: TGTGCCAGCAGTTACTCGAAGGACAGACTCACCGGGGAGCTGTTTTTT
CDR3: CASSYSKDRLTGELFF
V: TRBV6-5
J: TRBJ2-2
D: NA
size: NA